This T cell receptor (beta chain) was observed in a study of low-dose radiotherapy and immunotherapy resistance in tumors. Study summary: The drug cyclophosphamide was given into a vein at 200 mg/m2 every two weeks, one day before radiation and immunotherapy. Once cycle 1 day 1 began, patients took oral aspirin 300 mg daily for four cycles.

This clonotype was seen at least ten times. Time point in this sample: after trial treatment. As to treatment: LDRT plus nivolumab, ipilimumab, low-dose cyclophosphamide and aspirin (RACIN trial). This CDR3 comprises 16 residues. V lost 2 bases, J lost 2 bases, and 1 base stayed unmatched. From germline, CDR1 is ENHRY and CDR2 SYGVKD. Priming of first-strand cDNA relied on TRAV- and TRBV-specific primers (covering alpha and beta chains). The PCR that amplified TCRs ran for roughly 20 cycles, relying on a constant-region primer and a V-primer adapter. Using its own MiXCR run on the reads, TCRdb lists one record per CDR3 protein. The sample has tens of thousands of distinct CDR3 sequences; around a quarter are singletons.

This sequence originates from a male donor with prostate cancer. The chain employs TRBV10-3 and TRBJ2-5; 14 positions match TRBD2. Sample: PBMCs, taken after low-dose radiotherapy plus immunotherapy. CDR3 in DNA: TGTGCCATCAGTGAGGGGACTAGCGGGGGACAAGAGACCCAGTACTTC. Residues: CAISEGTSGGQETQYF.